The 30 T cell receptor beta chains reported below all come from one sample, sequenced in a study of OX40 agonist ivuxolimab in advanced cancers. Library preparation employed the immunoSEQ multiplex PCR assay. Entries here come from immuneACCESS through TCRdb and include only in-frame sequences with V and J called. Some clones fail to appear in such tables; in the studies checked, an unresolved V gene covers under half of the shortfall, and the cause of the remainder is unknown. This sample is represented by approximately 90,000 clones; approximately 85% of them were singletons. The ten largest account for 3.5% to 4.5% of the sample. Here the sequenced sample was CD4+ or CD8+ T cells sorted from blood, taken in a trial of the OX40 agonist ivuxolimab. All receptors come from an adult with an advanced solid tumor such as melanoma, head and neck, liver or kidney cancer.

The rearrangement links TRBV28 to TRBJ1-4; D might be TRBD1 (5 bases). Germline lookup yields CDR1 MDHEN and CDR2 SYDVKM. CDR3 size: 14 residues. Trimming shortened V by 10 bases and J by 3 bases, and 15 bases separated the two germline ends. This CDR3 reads CAIKRGVPNEKLFF. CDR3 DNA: TGTGCCATCAAACGGGGGGTCCCTAATGAAAAACTGTTTTTT.

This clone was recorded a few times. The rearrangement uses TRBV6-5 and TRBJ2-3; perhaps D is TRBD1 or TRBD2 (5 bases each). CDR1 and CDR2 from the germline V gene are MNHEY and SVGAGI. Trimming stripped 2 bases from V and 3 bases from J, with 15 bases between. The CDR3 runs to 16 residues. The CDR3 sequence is CASSYGTTITTDTQYF. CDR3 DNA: TGTGCCAGCAGTTACGGGACGACGATTACAACAGATACGCAGTATTTT.

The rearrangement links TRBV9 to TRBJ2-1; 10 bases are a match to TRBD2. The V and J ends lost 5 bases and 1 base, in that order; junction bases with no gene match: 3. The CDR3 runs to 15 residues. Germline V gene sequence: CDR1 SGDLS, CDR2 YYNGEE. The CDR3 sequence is CASSPSGGSYNEQFF. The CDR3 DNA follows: TGTGCCAGCAGTCCTAGCGGGGGATCCTACAATGAGCAGTTCTTC.

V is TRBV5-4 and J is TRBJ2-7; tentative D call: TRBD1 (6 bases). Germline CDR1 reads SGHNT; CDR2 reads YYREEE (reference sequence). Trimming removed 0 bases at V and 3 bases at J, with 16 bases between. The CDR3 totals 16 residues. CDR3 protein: CASSLDRAFDIYEQYF. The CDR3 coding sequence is TGTGCCAGCAGCTTGGACAGGGCGTTTGATATCTACGAGCAGTACTTC.

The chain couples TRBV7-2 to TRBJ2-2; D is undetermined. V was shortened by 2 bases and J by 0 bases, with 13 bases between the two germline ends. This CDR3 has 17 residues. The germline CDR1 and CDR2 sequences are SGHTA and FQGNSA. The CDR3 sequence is CASSLPSTEPNTGELFF. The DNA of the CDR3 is TGTGCCAGCAGCTTACCTTCTACGGAACCGAACACCGGGGAGCTGTTTTTT.

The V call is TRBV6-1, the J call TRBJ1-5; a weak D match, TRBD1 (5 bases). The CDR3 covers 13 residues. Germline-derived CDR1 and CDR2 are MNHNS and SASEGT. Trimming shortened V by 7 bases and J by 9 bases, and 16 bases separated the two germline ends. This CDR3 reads CASMVTVDGPQHF. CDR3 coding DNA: TGTGCCAGCATGGTGACAGTGGACGGGCCCCAGCATTTT.

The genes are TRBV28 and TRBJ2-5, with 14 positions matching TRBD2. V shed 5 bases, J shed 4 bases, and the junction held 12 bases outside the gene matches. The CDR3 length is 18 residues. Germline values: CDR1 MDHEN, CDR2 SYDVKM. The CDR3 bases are TGTGCCAGCAGTGTCCTCGGGACTAGCGGGAGCGGGGGAGAGACCCAGTACTTC. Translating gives CASSVLGTSGSGGETQYF.

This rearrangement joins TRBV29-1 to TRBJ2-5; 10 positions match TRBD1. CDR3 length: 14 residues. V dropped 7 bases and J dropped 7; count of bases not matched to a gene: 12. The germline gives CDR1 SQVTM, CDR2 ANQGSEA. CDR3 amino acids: CSATGTGVSWTQYF. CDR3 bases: TGCAGCGCCACCGGGACAGGGGTTAGTTGGACCCAGTACTTC.

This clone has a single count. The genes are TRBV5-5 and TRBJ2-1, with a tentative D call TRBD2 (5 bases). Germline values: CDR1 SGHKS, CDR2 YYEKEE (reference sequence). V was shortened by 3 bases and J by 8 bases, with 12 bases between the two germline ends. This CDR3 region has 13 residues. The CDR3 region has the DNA TGTGCCAGCAGCTCCGCCGGGGTTCATGAGCAGTTCTTC. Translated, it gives CASSSAGVHEQFF.

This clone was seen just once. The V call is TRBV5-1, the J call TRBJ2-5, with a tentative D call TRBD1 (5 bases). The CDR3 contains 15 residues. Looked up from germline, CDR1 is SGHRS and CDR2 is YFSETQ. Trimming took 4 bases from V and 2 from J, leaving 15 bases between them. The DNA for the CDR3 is TGCGCCAGCAGCCTCACTCCTGGGGCTCAAGAGACCCAGTACTTC. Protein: CASSLTPGAQETQYF.

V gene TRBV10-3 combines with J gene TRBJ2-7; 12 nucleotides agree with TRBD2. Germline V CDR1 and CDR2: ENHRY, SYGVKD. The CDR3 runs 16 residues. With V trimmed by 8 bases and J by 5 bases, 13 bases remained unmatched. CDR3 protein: CAIAETSGRREDEQYF. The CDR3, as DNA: TGTGCCATCGCGGAGACTAGCGGGAGAAGAGAGGACGAGCAGTACTTC.

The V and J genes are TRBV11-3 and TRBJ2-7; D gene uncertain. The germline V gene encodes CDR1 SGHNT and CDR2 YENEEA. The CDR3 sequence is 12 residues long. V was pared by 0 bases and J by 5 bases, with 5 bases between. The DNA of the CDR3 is TGTGCCAGCAGCTTAGAAGCTCACGAGCAGTACTTC. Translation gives CASSLEAHEQYF.

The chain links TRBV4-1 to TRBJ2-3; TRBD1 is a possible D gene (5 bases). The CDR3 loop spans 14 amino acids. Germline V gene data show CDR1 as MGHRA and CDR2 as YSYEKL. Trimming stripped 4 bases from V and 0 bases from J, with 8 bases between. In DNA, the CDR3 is TGCGCCAGCAGCCGGGGCCTGAGCACAGATACGCAGTATTTT. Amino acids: CASSRGLSTDTQYF.

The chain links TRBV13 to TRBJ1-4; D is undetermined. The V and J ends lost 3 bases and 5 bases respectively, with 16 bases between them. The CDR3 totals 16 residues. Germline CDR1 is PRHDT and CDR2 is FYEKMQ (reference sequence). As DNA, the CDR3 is TGTGCCAGCAGCTTGGGCACCGGGCTGGGGAATGAAAAACTGTTTTTT. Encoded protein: CASSLGTGLGNEKLFF. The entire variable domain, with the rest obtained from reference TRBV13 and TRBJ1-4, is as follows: AAGVIQSPRHLIKEKRETATLKCYPIPRHDTVYWYQQGPGQDPQFLISFYEKMQSDKGSIPDRFSAQQFSDYHSELNMSSLELGDSALYFCASSLGTGLGNEKLFFGSGTQLSVL.

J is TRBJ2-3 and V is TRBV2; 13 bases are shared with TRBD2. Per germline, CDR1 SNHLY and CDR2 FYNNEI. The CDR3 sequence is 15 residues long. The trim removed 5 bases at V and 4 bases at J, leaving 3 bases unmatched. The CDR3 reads CASSRTSGSADTQYF. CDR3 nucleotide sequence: TGTGCCAGCAGTCGGACTAGCGGGAGTGCAGATACGCAGTATTTT.

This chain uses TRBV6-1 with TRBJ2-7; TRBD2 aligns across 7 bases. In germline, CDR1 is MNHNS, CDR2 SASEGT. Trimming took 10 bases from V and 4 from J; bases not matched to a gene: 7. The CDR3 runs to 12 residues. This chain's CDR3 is CATWGGIYEQYF. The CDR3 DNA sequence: TGTGCCACCTGGGGGGGTATTTACGAGCAGTACTTC.

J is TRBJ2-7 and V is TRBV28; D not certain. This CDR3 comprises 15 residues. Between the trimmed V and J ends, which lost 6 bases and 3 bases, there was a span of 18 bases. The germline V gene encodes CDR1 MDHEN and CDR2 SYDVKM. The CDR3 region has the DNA TGTGCCAGCAGGCTACCCGGGCTAGGGCTCTACGAGCAGTACTTC. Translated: CASRLPGLGLYEQYF.

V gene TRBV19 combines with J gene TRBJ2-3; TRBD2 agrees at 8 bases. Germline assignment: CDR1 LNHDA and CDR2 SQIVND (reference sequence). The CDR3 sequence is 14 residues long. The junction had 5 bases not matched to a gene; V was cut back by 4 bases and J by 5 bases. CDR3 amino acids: CASSTGLDVDTQYF. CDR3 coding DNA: TGTGCCAGTAGTACGGGACTAGATGTAGATACGCAGTATTTT.

This chain's CDR3 is CASSSTAGAKQPQHF. The CDR3 DNA reads TGTGCCAGCAGTTCGACCGCGGGGGCTAAGCAGCCCCAGCATTTT. This chain connects TRBV6-5 to TRBJ1-5; TRBD1 might be the D (6 bases). CDR1 and CDR2 (germline): MNHEY, SVGAGI. This CDR3 has 15 residues. V shed 4 bases and J shed 7 bases, with 17 bases lying between them.

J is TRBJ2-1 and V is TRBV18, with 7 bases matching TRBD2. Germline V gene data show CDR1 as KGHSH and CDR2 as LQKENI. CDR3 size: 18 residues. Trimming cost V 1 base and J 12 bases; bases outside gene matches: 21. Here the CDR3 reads CASSPQSGFGTISHRQFF. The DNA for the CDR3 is TGTGCCAGCTCACCACAGTCGGGATTCGGGACTATATCTCATCGGCAGTTCTTC.

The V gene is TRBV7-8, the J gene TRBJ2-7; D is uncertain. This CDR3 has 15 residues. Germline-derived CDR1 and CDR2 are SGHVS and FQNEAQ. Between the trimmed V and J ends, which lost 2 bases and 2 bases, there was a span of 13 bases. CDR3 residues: CASSLNPGRTYEQYF. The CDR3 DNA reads TGTGCCAGCAGCTTAAACCCGGGTCGTACCTACGAGCAGTACTTC.

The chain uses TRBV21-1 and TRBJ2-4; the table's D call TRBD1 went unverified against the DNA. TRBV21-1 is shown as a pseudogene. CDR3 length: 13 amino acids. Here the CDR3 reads CASSPGGADIQYF. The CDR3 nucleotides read TGTGCCAGCAGCCCAGGGGGCGCGGACATTCAGTACTTC.

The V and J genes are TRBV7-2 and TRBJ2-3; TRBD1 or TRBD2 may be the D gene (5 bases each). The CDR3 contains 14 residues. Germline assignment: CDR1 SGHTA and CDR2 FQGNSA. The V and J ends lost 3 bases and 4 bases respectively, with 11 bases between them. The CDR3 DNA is TGTGCCAGCAGCTTCATCGGGACGTCAGATACGCAGTATTTT. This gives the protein CASSFIGTSDTQYF. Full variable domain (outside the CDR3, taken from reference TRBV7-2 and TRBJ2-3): GAGVSQSPSNKVTEKGKDVELRCDPISGHTALYWYRQSLGQGLEFLIYFQGNSAPDKSGLPSDRFSAERTGGSVSTLTIQRTQQEDSAVYLCASSFIGTSDTQYFGPGTRLTVL.

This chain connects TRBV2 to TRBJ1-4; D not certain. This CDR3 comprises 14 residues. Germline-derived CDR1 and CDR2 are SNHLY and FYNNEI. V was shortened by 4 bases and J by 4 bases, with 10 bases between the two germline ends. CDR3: CASSGRAFNEKLFF. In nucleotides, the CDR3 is TGTGCCAGCAGTGGTAGAGCCTTTAATGAAAAACTGTTTTTT. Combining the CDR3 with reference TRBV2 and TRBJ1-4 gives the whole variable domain EPEVTQTPSHQVTQMGQEVILRCVPISNHLYFYWYRQILGQKVEFLVSFYNNEISEKSEIFDDQFSVERPDGSNFTLKIRSTKLEDSAMYFCASSGRAFNEKLFFGSGTQLSVL.

CDR3 in DNA: TGTGCCAGCAGTGAATACAAAGAGACCCAGTACTTC. Translation gives CASSEYKETQYF. V is TRBV25-1 and J is TRBJ2-5; D not certain. Germline V CDR1 and CDR2: MGHDK, SYGVNS. The ends were cut back, 0 bases at V and 3 bases at J, with 2 bases in the middle. This CDR3 is 12 amino acids long.

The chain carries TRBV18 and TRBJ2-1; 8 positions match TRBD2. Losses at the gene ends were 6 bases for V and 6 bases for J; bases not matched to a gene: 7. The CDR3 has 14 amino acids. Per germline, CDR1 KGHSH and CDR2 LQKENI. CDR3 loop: CASSGFGTSNEQFF. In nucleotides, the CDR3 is TGTGCCAGCTCCGGGTTCGGGACTAGCAATGAGCAGTTCTTC.

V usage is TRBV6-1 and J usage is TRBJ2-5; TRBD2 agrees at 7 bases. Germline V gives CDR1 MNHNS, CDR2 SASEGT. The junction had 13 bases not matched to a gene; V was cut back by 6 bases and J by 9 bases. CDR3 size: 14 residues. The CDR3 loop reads CASRPFSVAGAQYF. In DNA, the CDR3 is TGTGCCAGCAGGCCGTTTAGTGTGGCGGGGGCCCAGTACTTC.

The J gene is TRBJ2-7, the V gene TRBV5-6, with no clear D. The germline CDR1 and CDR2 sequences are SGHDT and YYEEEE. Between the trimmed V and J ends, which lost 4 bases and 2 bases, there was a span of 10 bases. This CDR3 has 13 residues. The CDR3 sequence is CASSHREAYEQYF. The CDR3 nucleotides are TGTGCCAGCAGCCACCGAGAGGCCTACGAGCAGTACTTC. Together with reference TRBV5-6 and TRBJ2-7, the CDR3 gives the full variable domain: DAGVTQSPTHLIKTRGQQVTLRCSPKSGHDTVSWYQQALGQGPQFIFQYYEEEERQRGNFPDRFSGHQFPNYSSELNVNALLLGDSALYLCASSHREAYEQYFGPGTRLTVT.

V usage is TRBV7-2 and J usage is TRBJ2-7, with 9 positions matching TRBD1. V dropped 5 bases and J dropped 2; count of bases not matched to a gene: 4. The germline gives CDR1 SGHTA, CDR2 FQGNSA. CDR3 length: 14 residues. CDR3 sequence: CASSPTGGTYEQYF. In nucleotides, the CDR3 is TGTGCCAGCAGCCCGACAGGGGGTACCTACGAGCAGTACTTC.

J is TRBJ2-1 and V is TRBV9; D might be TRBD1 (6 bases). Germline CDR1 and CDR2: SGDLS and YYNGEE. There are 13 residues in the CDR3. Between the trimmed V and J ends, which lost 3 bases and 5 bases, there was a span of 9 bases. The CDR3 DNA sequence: TGTGCCAGCAGCGCCTCAGGGGACAATGAGCAGTTCTTC. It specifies CASSASGDNEQFF.